The 11 T cell receptor beta chains below were found in one sample sequenced in a study of T cell responses to AZD1222 COVID-19 vaccine. This table comes from immunoSEQ multiplex PCR, and its TCRdb copy is limited to in-frame clones, with some not included. This sample has over 100,000 clones, with about 89% found just once. This sample comprised peripheral blood, obtained on day 0 of AZD1222 vaccination. These receptors came from an adult in good health.

The chain joins TRBV4-1 to TRBJ1-2; D remains unclear. Per germline, CDR1 MGHRA and CDR2 YSYEKL. This CDR3 is built from 14 residues. Trimming removed 1 base from V and 1 base from J, with 7 bases in between. DNA of the CDR3: TGCGCCAGCAGCCAAGCGGCGGATAACTATGGCTACACCTTC. Translated, it gives CASSQAADNYGYTF.

J is TRBJ1-1 and V is TRBV12-3 or TRBV12-4, with a tentative D call TRBD1 (6 bases). Deletions cut 6 bases from V and 11 bases from J, with 16 bases between. The CDR3 contains 12 residues. The chain's CDR3 is CASSPYRASAFF. The CDR3, as DNA: TGTGCCAGCAGCCCCTACAGGGCCTCTGCTTTCTTT.

The chain has TRBV7-2 and TRBJ1-2; TRBD1 matches 9 bases. This CDR3 is 17 amino acids long. The V gene's germline CDR1 is SGHTA and CDR2 FQGNSA. The trim removed 3 bases at V and 6 bases at J, leaving 14 bases unmatched. In DNA form, the CDR3 reads TGTGCCAGCAGCTTTTATCTCGGGGCGGGACAGGGAGATGGCTACACCTTC. Its protein is CASSFYLGAGQGDGYTF.

The genes are TRBV5-6 and TRBJ1-2; a weak D match, TRBD1 (6 bases). The V gene lost 0 bases and the J gene lost 6 bases, with 9 bases spanning the gap. Germline CDR1 and CDR2: SGHDT and YYEEEE. This CDR3 has 13 residues. CDR3: CASSLDRAHGYTF. The CDR3 nucleotides read TGTGCCAGCAGCTTGGACAGGGCCCATGGCTACACCTTC.

This chain connects TRBV19 to TRBJ1-5; D is unresolved. Trimming left V 10 bases short and J 3 bases short, with 13 bases between. Germline values: CDR1 LNHDA, CDR2 SQIVND (reference sequence). This CDR3 comprises 13 residues. The DNA of the CDR3 is TGTGCCACCCTCCTTAGGGACAATCAGCCCCAGCATTTT. Translation: CATLLRDNQPQHF. The full variable domain, completed using reference TRBV19 and TRBJ1-5, is DGGITQSPKYLFRKEGQNVTLSCEQNLNHDAMYWYRQDPGQGLRLIYYSQIVNDFQKGDIAEGYSVSREKKESFPLTVTSAQKNPTAFYLCATLLRDNQPQHFGDGTRLSIL.

The chain carries TRBV6-5 and TRBJ2-7; no definite D call. V shed 2 bases and J shed 4 bases, with 6 bases lying between them. CDR3 length: 12 amino acids. Germline loops: CDR1 MNHEY, CDR2 SVGAGI. The CDR3 reads CASSYDGYEQYF. The CDR3 DNA is TGTGCCAGCAGTTACGACGGATACGAGCAGTACTTC.

The chain is built from TRBV4-1 and TRBJ1-2; TRBD1 agrees at 8 bases. The CDR3 has 18 amino acids. The junction had 12 bases not matched to a gene; V was cut back by 1 base and J by 2 bases. Germline V lookup: CDR1 MGHRA, CDR2 YSYEKL. The chain's CDR3 is CASSQGIRAGQENYGYTF. CDR3 nucleotides: TGCGCCAGCAGCCAAGGAATTCGAGCGGGACAGGAGAACTATGGCTACACCTTC.

This clone showed up just once. The chain has TRBV7-9 and TRBJ2-5; D remains unclear. The V gene's germline CDR1 is SEHNR and CDR2 FQNEAQ (reference sequence). Trimming shortened V by 7 bases and J by 3 bases, and 6 bases separated the two germline ends. The CDR3 covers 11 residues. The CDR3 coding sequence is TGTGCCAGCACCCAGGAAGAGACCCAGTACTTC. Residues: CASTQEETQYF.

The chain links TRBV19 to TRBJ2-3, with D perhaps TRBD1 (8 bases). Germline-derived CDR1 and CDR2 are LNHDA and SQIVND (reference sequence). This CDR3 contains 16 residues. Trimming cost V 0 bases and J 2 bases, with 12 bases left between them. CDR3 coding DNA: TGTGCCAGTAGTATAGAGGACAGGGACTACACAGATACGCAGTATTTT. It yields the protein CASSIEDRDYTDTQYF.

The chain joins TRBV7-2 to TRBJ2-1, with 8 bases identical to TRBD1. With V trimmed by 4 bases and J by 0 bases, 8 bases remained unmatched. Germline assignment: CDR1 SGHTA and CDR2 FQGNSA. This CDR3 has 17 amino acids. The DNA of the CDR3 is TGTGCCAGCAGCTCGAGGACAGGGACCTACTCCTACAATGAGCAGTTCTTC. Encoded protein: CASSSRTGTYSYNEQFF.

There are a few counts of this clone. The genes are TRBV7-9 and TRBJ2-3, with 10 bases matching TRBD2. CDR1 and CDR2 from the germline V gene are SEHNR and FQNEAQ (reference sequence). This CDR3 comprises 16 residues. With 2 bases clipped from V and 5 bases from J, the junction kept 7 bases outside the gene matches. CDR3 protein: CASSLSLAGAVDTQYF. Here the CDR3 DNA reads TGTGCCAGCAGCTTATCCCTAGCGGGGGCGGTAGATACGCAGTATTTT.